This T cell receptor (beta chain) is drawn from a study of blood T cell repertoires in COVID-19. About the research overall: Collection of acute and convalescent COVID-19 samples took place in the United States, Italy and Spain. Sample material is recorded as cDNA or gDNA derived from T cells, B-cell-depleted T cells, or PBMCs.

The authors' processing: By means of reference gene primer amplification, nucleated cell counts were estimated. Generated by immunoSEQ multiplex PCR, the TCRdb table keeps only in-frame clones and is missing some. The V and J calls and clone size are taken from that table; D and trimming were inferred from the DNA. The sample includes 180,000 or so clones, more than 65% of them seen just once. The CDR3 contains 14 residues. From germline, CDR1 is SEHNR and CDR2 FQNEAQ (reference sequence). V lost 5 bases, J lost 4 bases, and 7 bases stayed unmatched. This receptor was obtained from a human donor with acute or convalescent COVID-19. The donor label of this sample is uncertain. This rearrangement joins TRBV7-9 to TRBJ1-2, with 7 positions matching TRBD1. The material sequenced was peripheral blood. The CDR3 DNA is TGTGCCAGCAGCATCCCGACAGGGACCTATGGCTACACCTTC. Translating it yields CASSIPTGTYGYTF.